This T cell receptor beta chain stems from a study of T cells in Graves' hyperthyroidism and ophthalmopathy. Study-level results: A model using 13 V-J features told ophthalmopathy apart from stable hyperthyroidism. Blood samples included most of the expanded thyroid clonotypes exceeding 0.001.

This clonotype has ten or more counts. What it binds is not known. V lost 6 bases and J lost 7; bases outside the gene matches: 8. CDR1 is SNHLY, CDR2 FYNNEI, per germline. The CDR3 runs to 13 residues. Newly diagnosed hyperthyroidism patients aged 18 to 65 years had disease lasting under 2 months. TCR beta CDR3 sequences were amplified from RNA transcripts. HTBI primers were the set used in a first-round RT-PCR of the TCR CDR3. Via MiXCR, TCRdb re-called the multiplex PCR reads, giving one row per CDR3 protein. This table holds almost 600,000 distinct CDR3 sequences, around 13% found once. This receptor was obtained from a woman in her twenties or thirties with Graves' hyperthyroidism that later progressed to Graves' ophthalmopathy. The chain couples TRBV2 to TRBJ1-2; 7 positions agree with TRBD1. Sequences were obtained from blood. The CDR3 reads CASRRQGVGGYTF. For the CDR3, the DNA is TGTGCCAGCAGGAGGCAGGGGGTAGGTGGCTACACCTTC.